The entry below gives a single TCR beta chain sequence along with its context. The CDR3 extends over 16 amino acids. Looked up from germline, CDR1 is LNHNV and CDR2 is YYDKDF (reference sequence). The J segment lost 2 bases and the V segment lost 1 base, leaving 4 bases of the junction unmatched. The source of the sample is a study of blood T cell repertoires in COVID-19. As for the study in general: COVID-19 samples collected from the United States, Italy and Spain covered acute and convalescent phases. T cells, B-cell-depleted T cells, or PBMCs supplied cDNA or gDNA.

The authors' processing: Estimated nucleated cell counts came from reference gene primer amplification. Produced via immunoSEQ multiplex PCR; TCRdb's table is partial and in-frame only. V and J calls and clone size are copied from that table; D and trimming were computed from the DNA. The sample carries 300,000 to 400,000 clones, around 90% recorded once. The chain uses TRBV15 and TRBJ1-1, with 10 bases matching TRBD1. The sequence was obtained from a man in his fifties with active or convalescent COVID-19. Sequencing was performed on peripheral blood. CDR3 DNA: TGTGCCACCAGCAGAGGGGACAGGGGAAGAAACACTGAAGCTTTCTTT. Protein product: CATSRGDRGRNTEAFF.